This T cell receptor beta chain was documented in a study of STAT5B mutations in CD4+ large granular lymphocyte leukemia. Note on this clone: Its antigen is unknown.

The study, taken as a whole, reports: Patient CD4-sorted repertoires looked more clonal than healthy CD4+ repertoires, even without putative leukemic clones. About 25% of private leukemic clonotypes occurred rarely in other patients' non-leukemic repertoires. TRBV06-family usage was enriched in top patient clones (8/27) versus controls (2/35).

Trimming stripped 5 bases from V and 2 bases from J, with 13 bases between. The CDR3 is 14 residues long. The germline CDR1 and CDR2 sequences are MNHEY and SVGAGI. The survey-level immunoSEQ assay was used. Assay: immunoSEQ multiplex PCR; the TCRdb copy retains only in-frame clones and omits some. The table records 45,000 or so clones, around 86% of them present only once. This TCR was sampled from a human donor in good health. The sample consisted of CD4+ T cells from blood buffy coats. The J gene is TRBJ2-7, the V gene TRBV6-5; D uncertain. CDR3 nucleotides: TGTGCCAGCAGTCTGTTTGCGCCACCCTACGAGCAGTACTTC. Translation: CASSLFAPPYEQYF.